This TCR beta chain was sequenced in a study of human CD8 memory T cell subsets. Note on this clonotype: Its antigen is not identified.

The CDR3 extends over 15 amino acids. Germline V CDR1 and CDR2: SGDLS, YYNGEE. Making the TCR beta libraries relied on UMI-labeled 5' RACE. One entry per CDR3 protein, without DNA, is what TCRdb gives after re-calling the 5' RACE reads. Listed are a few thousand distinct CDR3 sequences; 33% falls within the top ten. Whole-study findings and limits: Greater diversity was suggested by Chao1 estimates for stem-like memory T cells than for precursor exhausted T cells.

The sequence derives from a human donor in good health. The specimen was CD8+ effector memory T cells (TEM) sorted from PBMCs. Documented subset: effector memory CD8 T cells, CCR7- CD45RO+ CD95+. This chain links TRBV9 with TRBJ2-1; the D call from TCRdb, TRBD2, cannot be confirmed without DNA. The CDR3: CASSVAGDLVGEQFF.